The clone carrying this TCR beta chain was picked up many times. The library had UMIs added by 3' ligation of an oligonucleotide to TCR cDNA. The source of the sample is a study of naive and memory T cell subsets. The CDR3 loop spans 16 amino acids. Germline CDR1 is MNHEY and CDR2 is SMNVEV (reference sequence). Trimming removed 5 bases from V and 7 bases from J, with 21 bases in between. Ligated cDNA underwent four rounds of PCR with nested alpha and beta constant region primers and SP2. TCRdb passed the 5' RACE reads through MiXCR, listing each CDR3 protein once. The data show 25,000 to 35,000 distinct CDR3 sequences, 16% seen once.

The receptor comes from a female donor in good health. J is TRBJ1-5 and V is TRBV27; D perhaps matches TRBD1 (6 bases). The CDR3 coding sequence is TGTGCCAGCAGTACCCGACAGGTGGGGGGTGAGCAGCCCCAGCATTTT. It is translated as CASSTRQVGGEQPQHF.